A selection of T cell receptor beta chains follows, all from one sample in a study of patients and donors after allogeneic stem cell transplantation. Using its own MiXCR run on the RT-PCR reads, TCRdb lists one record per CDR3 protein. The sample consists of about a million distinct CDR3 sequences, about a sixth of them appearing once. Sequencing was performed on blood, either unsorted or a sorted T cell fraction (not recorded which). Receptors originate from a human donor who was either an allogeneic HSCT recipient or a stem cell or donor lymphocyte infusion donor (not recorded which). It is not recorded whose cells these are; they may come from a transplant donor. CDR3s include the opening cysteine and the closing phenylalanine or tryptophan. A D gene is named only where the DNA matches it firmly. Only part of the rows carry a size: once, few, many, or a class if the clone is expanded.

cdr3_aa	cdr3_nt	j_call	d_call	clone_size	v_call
CASSLGLGQGAGEQYF	TGTGCCAGCAGTTTGGGTTTGGGACAGGGGGCTGGCGAGCAGTACTTC	TRBJ2-7	TRBD1	NA	TRBV12-3/TRBV12-4
CASSPLTGGYEQFF	TGTGCCAGCAGTCCCCTCACTGGAGGCTATGAGCAGTTCTTC	TRBJ2-1	NA	few	TRBV6-1
CASTSQTDTQYF	TGTGCCAGCACCTCCCAAACAGATACGCAGTATTTT	TRBJ2-3	NA	NA	TRBV7-2
CASSVGGGIGYTF	TGTGCCAGCAGCGTAGGCGGAGGGATTGGCTACACCTTC	TRBJ1-2	NA	NA	TRBV9
CASSSEAGEQFF	TGTGCCAGCAGTTCAGAGGCGGGTGAGCAGTTCTTC	TRBJ2-1	NA	few	TRBV6-6
CAISDEGPDVGELFF	TGTGCCATCAGTGACGAAGGACCCGACGTCGGGGAGCTGTTTTTT	TRBJ2-2	NA	many	TRBV10-3
CASSLAGWGNSPLHF	TGTGCCAGCAGCTTGGCAGGGTGGGGAAATTCACCCCTCCACTTT	TRBJ1-6	NA	NA	TRBV5-4
CASSYGSTYEQYF	TGTGCCAGCAGTTACGGATCCACCTACGAGCAGTACTTC	TRBJ2-7	NA	NA	TRBV6-2/TRBV6-3
CASSEIGQGPQHF	TGTGCCAGCAGTGAGATCGGACAGGGGCCCCAGCATTTT	TRBJ1-5	TRBD1	NA	TRBV6-6
CASSLAGDNTGELFF	TGCGCCAGCAGCTTGGCGGGAGATAACACCGGGGAGCTGTTTTTT	TRBJ2-2	NA	few	TRBV5-1
CASRGQGNEQYF	TGTGCCAGCAGGGGACAGGGTAACGAGCAGTACTTC	TRBJ2-7	TRBD1	few	TRBV2
CASGLGTTQPQHF	TGTGCTAGTGGTTTGGGGACAACTCAGCCCCAGCATTTT	TRBJ1-5	NA	few	TRBV12-5
CASSAGQGEENTEAFF	TGTGCCAGCAGCGCCGGACAGGGGGAAGAGAACACTGAAGCTTTCTTT	TRBJ1-1	TRBD1	few	TRBV9
CASGRRGSGYTF	TGTGCCAGCGGTAGGAGGGGTAGTGGCTACACCTTC	TRBJ1-2	NA	many	TRBV27
CASSQDATSRNVLTF	TGTGCCAGCAGCCAAGATGCAACTTCCAGGAACGTCCTGACTTTC	TRBJ2-6	NA	few	TRBV3-1
CASSPTGQGAKRAQYF	TGTGCCAGCAGCCCGACAGGGCAGGGAGCCAAGCGGGCGCAGTATTTT	TRBJ2-3	NA	NA	TRBV6-1
CSAPPPRSNQPQHF	TGCAGTGCTCCGCCCCCCCGGAGCAATCAGCCCCAGCATTTT	TRBJ1-5	NA	few	TRBV20-1
CASSLRRASNTGELFF	TGCGCCAGCAGCTTGCGGCGCGCCTCGAACACCGGGGAGCTGTTTTTT	TRBJ2-2	NA	NA	TRBV5-1
CASTTQGWNEAFF	TGTGCCAGCACCACGCAGGGATGGAATGAAGCTTTCTTT	TRBJ1-1	NA	NA	TRBV28
CASSFAAGNTEAFF	TGTGCCAGCAGTTTTGCAGCAGGGAACACTGAAGCTTTCTTT	TRBJ1-1	NA	NA	TRBV12-3/TRBV12-4
CASRYRGNEQFF	TGTGCCAGCAGGTACAGGGGCAATGAGCAGTTCTTC	TRBJ2-1	TRBD1	few	TRBV3-1
CATSDGQPTSEQYF	TGTGCCACCAGTGATGGTCAGCCAACCTCCGAGCAGTACTTC	TRBJ2-7	NA	NA	TRBV24-1
CASMTVQETQYF	TGTGCCAGCATGACAGTCCAAGAGACCCAGTACTTC	TRBJ2-5	NA	few	TRBV28
CASSERRGTGELFF	TGTGCCAGCAGTGAAAGGCGGGGGACCGGGGAGCTGTTTTTT	TRBJ2-2	TRBD2	NA	TRBV25-1
CASSSFGPRDTFF	TGTGCCAGCAGCTCTTTCGGCCCCCGGGATACTTTTTTT	TRBJ2-3	NA	few	TRBV28
CSVDTGGGYTF	TGCAGCGTAGATACAGGGGGTGGCTACACCTTC	TRBJ1-2	TRBD1	few	TRBV29-1